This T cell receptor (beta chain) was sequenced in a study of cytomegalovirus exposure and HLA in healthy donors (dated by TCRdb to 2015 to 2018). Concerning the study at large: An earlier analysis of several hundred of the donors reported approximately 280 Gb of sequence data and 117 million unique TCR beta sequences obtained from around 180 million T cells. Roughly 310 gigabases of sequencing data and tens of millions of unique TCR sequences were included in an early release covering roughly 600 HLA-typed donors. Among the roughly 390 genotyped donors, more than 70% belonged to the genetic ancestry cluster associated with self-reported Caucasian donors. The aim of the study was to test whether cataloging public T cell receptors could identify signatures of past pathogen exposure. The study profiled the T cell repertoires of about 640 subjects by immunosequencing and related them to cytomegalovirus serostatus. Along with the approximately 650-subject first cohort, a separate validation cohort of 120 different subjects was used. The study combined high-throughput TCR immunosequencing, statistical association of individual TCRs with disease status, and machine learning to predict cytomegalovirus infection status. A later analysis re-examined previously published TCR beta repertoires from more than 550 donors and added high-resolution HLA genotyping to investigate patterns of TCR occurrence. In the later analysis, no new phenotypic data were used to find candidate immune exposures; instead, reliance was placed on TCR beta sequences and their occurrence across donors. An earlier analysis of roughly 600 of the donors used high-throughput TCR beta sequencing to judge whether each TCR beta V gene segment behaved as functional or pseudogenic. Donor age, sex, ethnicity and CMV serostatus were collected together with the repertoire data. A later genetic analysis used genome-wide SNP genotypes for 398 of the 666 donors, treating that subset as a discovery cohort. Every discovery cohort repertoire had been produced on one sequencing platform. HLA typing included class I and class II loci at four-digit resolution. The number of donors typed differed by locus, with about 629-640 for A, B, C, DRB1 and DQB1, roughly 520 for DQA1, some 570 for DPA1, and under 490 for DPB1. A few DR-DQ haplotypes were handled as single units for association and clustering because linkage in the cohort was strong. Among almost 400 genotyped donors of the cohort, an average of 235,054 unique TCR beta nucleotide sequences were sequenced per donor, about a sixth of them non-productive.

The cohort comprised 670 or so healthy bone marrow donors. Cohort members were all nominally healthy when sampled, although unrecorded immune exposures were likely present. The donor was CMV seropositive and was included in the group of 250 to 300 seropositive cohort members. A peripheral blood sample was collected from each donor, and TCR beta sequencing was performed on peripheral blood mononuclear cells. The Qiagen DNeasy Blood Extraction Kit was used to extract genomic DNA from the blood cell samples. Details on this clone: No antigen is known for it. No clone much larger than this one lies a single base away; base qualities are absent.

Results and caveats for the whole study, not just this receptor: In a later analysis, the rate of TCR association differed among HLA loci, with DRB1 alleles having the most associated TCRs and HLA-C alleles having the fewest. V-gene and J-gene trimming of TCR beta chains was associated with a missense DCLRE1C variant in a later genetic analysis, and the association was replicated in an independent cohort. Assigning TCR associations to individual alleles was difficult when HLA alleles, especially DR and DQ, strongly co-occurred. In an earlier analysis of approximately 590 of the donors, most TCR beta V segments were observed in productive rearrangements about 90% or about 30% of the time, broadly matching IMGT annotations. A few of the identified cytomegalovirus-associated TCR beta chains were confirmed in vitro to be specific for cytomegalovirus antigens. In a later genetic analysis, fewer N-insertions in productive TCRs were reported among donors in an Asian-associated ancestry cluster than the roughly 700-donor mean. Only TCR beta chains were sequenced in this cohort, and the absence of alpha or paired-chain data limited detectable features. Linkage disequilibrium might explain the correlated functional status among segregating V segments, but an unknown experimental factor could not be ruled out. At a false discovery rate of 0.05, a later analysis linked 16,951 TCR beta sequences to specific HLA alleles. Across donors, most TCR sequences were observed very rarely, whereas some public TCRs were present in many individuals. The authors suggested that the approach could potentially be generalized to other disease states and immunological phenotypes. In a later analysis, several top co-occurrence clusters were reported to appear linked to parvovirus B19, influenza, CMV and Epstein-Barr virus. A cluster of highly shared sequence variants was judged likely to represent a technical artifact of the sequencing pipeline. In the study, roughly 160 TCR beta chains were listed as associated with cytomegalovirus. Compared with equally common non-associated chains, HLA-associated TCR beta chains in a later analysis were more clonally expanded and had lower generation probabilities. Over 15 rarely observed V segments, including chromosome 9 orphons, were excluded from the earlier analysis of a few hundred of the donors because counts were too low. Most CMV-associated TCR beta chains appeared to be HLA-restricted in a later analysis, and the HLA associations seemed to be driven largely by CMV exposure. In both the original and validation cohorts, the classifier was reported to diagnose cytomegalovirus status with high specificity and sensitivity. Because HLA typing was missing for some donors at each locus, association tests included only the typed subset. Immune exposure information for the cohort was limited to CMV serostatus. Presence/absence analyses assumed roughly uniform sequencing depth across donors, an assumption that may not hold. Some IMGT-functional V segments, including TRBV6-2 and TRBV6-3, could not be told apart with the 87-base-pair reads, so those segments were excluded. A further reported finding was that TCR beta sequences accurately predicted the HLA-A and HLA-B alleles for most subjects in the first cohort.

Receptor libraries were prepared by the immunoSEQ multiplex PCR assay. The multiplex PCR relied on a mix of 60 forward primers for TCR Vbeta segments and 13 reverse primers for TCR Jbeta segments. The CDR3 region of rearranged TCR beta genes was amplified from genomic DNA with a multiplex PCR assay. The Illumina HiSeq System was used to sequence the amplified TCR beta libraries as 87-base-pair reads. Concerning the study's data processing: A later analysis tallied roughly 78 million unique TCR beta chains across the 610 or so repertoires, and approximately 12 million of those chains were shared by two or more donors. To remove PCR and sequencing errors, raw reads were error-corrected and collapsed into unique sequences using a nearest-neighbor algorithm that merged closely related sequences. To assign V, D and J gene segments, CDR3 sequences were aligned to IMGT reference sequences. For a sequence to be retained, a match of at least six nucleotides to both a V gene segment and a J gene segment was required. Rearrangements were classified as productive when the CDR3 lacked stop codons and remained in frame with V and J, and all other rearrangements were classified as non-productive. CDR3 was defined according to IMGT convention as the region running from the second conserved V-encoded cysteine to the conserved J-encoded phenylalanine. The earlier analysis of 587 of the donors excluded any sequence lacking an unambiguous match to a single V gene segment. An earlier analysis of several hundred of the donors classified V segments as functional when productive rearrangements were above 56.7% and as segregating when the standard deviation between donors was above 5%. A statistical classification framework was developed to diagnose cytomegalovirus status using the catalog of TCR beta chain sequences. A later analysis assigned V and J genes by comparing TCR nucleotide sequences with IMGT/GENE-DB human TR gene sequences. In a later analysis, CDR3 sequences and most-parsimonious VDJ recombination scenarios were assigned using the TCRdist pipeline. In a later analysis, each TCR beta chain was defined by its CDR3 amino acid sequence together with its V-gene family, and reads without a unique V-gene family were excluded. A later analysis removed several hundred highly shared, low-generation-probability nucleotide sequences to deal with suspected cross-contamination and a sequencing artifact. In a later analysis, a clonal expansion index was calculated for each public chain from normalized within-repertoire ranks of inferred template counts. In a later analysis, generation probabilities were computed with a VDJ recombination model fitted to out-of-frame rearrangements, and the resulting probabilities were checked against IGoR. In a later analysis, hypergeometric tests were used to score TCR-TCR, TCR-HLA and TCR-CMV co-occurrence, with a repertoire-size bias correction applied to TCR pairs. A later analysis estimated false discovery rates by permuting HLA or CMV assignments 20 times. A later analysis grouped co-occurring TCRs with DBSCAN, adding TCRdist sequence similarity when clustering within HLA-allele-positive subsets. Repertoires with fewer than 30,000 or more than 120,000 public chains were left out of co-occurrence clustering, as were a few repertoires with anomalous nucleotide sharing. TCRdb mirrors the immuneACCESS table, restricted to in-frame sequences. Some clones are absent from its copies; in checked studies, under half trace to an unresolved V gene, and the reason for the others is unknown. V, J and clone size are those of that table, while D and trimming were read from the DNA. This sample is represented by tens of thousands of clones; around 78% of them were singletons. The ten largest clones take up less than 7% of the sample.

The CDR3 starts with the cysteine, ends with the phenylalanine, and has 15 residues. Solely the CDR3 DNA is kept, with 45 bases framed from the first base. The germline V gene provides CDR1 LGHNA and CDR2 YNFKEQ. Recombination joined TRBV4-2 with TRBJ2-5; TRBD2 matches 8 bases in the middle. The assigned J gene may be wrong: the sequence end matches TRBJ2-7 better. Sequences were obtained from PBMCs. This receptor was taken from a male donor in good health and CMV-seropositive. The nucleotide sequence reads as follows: TGTGCCAGCAGCCAAGACTGGAGCGGGAGTTACGAGCAGTACTTC. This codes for CASSQDWSGSYEQYF.